Below, 6 T cell receptor beta chains from the same sample are listed, as sequenced in a study of technical replicates of blood from a few donors. The protocol was immunoSEQ multiplex PCR, while the TCRdb copy is restricted to in-frame clones and leaves out a portion. The sample includes about 98,000 clones, approximately 94% of them seen just once. Sequencing used T cells isolated from PBMCs. All receptors come from a human donor in good health.

This chain connects TRBV2 to TRBJ1-3; TRBD1 matches 7 bases. Trimming took 3 bases from V and 15 from J; bases not matched to a gene: 11. Germline V gene lookup returns CDR1 SNHLY and CDR2 FYNNEI. This CDR3 has 13 residues. CDR3 nucleotide sequence: TGTGCCAGCAGTGATCGGTCCAGGGGGGCTCAATATTTT. This sequence encodes CASSDRSRGAQYF.

The CDR3 loop reads CASSLASGISNTGELFF. The CDR3 coding sequence is TGTGCCAGCAGCTTAGCGTCAGGGATTTCGAACACCGGGGAGCTGTTTTTT. The genes are TRBV7-6 and TRBJ2-2, with a possible D match to TRBD1 (5 bases). The germline gives CDR1 SGHVS, CDR2 FNYEAQ. The germline V and J ends were trimmed by 0 bases and 0 bases, with 11 bases remaining between them. The CDR3 spans 17 residues.

This clone occurred once. The rearrangement joins TRBV19 to TRBJ2-2, with 9 nucleotides matching TRBD2. CDR3 size: 17 residues. The V gene end was trimmed by 3 bases and the J gene end by 2 bases; junction bases not matched to a gene: 7. The germline CDR1 and CDR2 sequences are LNHDA and SQIVND (reference sequence). CDR3 residues: CASSMEATSGNTGELFF. As DNA, the CDR3 is TGTGCCAGTAGTATGGAGGCGACTAGCGGCAACACCGGGGAGCTGTTTTTT.

V gene TRBV2 combines with J gene TRBJ1-1; D gene unclear. V dropped 7 bases and J dropped 0 bases, with 12 bases sitting between them. Looked up from germline, CDR1 is SNHLY and CDR2 is FYNNEI. The CDR3 has 14 amino acids. The CDR3 sequence is CASNGGSMNTEAFF. Here the CDR3 DNA reads TGTGCCAGCAACGGCGGTTCCATGAACACTGAAGCTTTCTTT.

V usage is TRBV28 and J usage is TRBJ2-7, with D unresolved. CDR1 and CDR2 (germline): MDHEN, SYDVKM. CDR3 length: 12 residues. V lost 3 bases and J 1 base, leaving 4 bases between the germline ends. The CDR3 DNA follows: TGTGCCAGCAGTTTTAGTTCCTACGAGCAGTACTTC. This encodes CASSFSSYEQYF.

The chain has TRBV7-8 and TRBJ2-7; 7 bases agree with TRBD2. The germline CDR1 and CDR2 sequences are SGHVS and FQNEAQ. The CDR3 runs 14 residues. Losses at the gene ends were 3 bases for V and 5 bases for J; bases not matched to a gene: 7. CDR3: CASSFTSVWNEQYF. The CDR3 nucleotides are TGTGCCAGCAGCTTTACTAGCGTCTGGAACGAGCAGTACTTC.